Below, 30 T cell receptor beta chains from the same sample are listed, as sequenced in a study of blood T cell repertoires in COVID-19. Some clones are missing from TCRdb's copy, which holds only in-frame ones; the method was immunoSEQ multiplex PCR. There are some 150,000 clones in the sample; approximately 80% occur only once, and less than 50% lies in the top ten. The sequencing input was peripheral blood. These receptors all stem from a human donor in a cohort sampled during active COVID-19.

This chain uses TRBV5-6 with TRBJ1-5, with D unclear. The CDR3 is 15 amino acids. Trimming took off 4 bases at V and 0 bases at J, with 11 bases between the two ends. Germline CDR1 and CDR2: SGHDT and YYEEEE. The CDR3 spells CASSLGSYSNQPQHF. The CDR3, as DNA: TGTGCCAGCAGCCTAGGATCTTATAGCAATCAGCCCCAGCATTTT.

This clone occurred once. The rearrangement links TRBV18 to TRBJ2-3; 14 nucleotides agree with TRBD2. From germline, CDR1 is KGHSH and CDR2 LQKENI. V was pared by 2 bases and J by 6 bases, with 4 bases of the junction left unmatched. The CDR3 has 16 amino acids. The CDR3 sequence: CASSPGLAGGEDTQYF. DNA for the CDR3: TGTGCCAGCTCACCAGGACTAGCGGGGGGCGAGGATACGCAGTATTTT.

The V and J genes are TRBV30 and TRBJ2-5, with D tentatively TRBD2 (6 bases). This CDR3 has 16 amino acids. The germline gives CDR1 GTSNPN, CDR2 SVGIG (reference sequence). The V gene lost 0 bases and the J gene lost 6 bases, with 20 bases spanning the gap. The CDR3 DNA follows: TGTGCCTGGAGTGTATGGCGGGGACCCGCGAGAAAGACCCAGTACTTC. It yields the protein CAWSVWRGPARKTQYF.

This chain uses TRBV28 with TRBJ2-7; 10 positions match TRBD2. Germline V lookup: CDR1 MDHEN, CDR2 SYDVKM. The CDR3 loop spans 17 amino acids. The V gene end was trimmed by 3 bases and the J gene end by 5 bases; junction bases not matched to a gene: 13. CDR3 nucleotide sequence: TGTGCCAGCAGTTTGTCACGAACAGGGACTAGCGCCCACGAGCAGTACTTC. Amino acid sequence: CASSLSRTGTSAHEQYF.

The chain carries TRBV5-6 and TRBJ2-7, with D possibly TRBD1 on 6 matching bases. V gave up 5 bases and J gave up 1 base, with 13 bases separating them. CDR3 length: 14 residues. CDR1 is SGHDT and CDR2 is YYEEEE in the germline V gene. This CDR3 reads CASRSGQRSYEQYF. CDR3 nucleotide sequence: TGTGCCAGCAGATCCGGACAGCGATCCTACGAGCAGTACTTC.

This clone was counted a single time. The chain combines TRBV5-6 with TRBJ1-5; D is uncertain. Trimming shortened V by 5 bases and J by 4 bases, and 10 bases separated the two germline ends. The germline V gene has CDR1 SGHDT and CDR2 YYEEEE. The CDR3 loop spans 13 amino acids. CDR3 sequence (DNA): TGTGCCAGCAGTAACTCAGGAAATCAGCCCCAGCATTTT. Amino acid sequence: CASSNSGNQPQHF.

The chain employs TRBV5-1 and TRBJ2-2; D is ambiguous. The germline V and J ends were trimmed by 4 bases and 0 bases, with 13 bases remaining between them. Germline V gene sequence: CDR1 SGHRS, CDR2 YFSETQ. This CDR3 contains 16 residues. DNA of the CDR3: TGCGCCAGCAGCCCTAATGCGCGGCCGAACACCGGGGAGCTGTTTTTT. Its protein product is CASSPNARPNTGELFF.

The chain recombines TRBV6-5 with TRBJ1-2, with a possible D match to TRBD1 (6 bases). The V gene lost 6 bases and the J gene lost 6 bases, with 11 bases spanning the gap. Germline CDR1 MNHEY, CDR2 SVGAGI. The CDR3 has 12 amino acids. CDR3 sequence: CASSRGGDGYTF. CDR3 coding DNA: TGTGCCAGCAGCCGAGGGGGGGATGGCTACACCTTC.

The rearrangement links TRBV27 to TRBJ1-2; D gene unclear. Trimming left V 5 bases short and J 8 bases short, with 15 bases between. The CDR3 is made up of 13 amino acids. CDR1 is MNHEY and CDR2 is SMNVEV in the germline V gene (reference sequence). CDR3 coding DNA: TGTGCCAGCAGTCCCGCCGGGTCCGACGGCTACACCTTC. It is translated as CASSPAGSDGYTF.

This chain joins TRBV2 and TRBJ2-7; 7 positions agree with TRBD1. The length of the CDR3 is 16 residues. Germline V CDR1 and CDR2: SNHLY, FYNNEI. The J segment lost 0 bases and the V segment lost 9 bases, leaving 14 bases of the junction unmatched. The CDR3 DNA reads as TGTGCCAGTGGGAAGAGCTTACAGGGGAACTCCTACGAGCAGTACTTC. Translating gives CASGKSLQGNSYEQYF. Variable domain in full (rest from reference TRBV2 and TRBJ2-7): EPEVTQTPSHQVTQMGQEVILRCVPISNHLYFYWYRQILGQKVEFLVSFYNNEISEKSEIFDDQFSVERPDGSNFTLKIRSTKLEDSAMYFCASGKSLQGNSYEQYFGPGTRLTVT.

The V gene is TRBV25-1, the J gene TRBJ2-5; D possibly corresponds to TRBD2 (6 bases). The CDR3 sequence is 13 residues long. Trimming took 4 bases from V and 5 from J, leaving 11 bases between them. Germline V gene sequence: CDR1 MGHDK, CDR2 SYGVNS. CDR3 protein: CASSGTNHETQYF. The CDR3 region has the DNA TGTGCCAGCAGTGGGACTAATCACGAGACCCAGTACTTC.

CDR3 sequence: CASRLHRGLDYGYTF. CDR3 nucleotide sequence: TGTGCCAGTAGGCTCCACAGGGGGCTAGACTATGGCTACACCTTC. V and J are TRBV19 and TRBJ1-2, with TRBD1 identical over 9 bases. The V segment lost 6 bases and the J segment 3 bases; nucleotides outside the gene matches: 8. CDR3 length equals 15 residues. Germline CDR1 reads LNHDA; CDR2 reads SQIVND (reference sequence). Full variable domain (rest looked up from reference TRBV19 and TRBJ1-2): DGGITQSPKYLFRKEGQNVTLSCEQNLNHDAMYWYRQDPGQGLRLIYYSQIVNDFQKGDIAEGYSVSREKKESFPLTVTSAQKNPTAFYLCASRLHRGLDYGYTFGSGTRLTVV.

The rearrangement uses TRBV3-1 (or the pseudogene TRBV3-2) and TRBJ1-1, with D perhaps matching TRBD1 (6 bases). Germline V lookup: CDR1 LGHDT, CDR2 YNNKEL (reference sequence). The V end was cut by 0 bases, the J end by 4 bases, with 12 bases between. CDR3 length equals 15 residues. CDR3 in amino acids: CASSQDGGRTTEAFF. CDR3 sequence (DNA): TGTGCCAGCAGCCAAGATGGGGGCAGGACCACTGAAGCTTTCTTT.

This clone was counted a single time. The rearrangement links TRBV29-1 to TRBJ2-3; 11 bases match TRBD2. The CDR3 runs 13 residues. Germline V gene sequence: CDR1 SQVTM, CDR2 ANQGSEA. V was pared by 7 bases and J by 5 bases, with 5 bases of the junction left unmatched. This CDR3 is CSALAGGRDTQYF. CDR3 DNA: TGCAGCGCCCTAGCGGGGGGCAGAGATACGCAGTATTTT.

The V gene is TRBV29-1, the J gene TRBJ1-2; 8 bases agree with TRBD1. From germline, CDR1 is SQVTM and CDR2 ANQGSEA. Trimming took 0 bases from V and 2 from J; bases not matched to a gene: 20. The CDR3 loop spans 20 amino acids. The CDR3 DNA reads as TGCAGCGTTGAAGATGGGATGGGTGGACAGGGCCACAGCGCGAACTATGGCTACACCTTC. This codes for CSVEDGMGGQGHSANYGYTF.

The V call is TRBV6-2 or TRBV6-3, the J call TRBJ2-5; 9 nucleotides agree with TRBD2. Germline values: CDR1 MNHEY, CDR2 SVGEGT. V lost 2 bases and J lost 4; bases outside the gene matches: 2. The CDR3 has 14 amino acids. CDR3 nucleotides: TGTGCCAGCAGTTACGGGACTAGCCCAGAGACCCAGTACTTC. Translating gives CASSYGTSPETQYF.

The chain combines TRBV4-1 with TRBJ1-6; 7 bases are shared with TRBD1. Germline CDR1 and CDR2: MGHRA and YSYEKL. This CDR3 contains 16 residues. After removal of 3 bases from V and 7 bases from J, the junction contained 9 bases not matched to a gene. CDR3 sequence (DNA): TGCGCCAGCAGCCACGCTGACAGGGCGAGGAATTCACCCCTCCACTTT. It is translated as CASSHADRARNSPLHF.

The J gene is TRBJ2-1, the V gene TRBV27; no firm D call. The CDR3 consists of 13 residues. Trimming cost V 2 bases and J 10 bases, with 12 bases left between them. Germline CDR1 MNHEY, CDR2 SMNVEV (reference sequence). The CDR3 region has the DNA TGTGCCAGCAGTTTAGAGGTGGATTCGGAGCAGTTCTTC. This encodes CASSLEVDSEQFF.

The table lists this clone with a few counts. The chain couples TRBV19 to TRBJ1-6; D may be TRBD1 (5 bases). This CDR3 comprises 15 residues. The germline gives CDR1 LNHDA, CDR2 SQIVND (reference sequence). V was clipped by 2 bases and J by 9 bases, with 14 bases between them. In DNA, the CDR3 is TGTGCCAGTAGTATACAGCAGGGTGACGGTTCACCCCTCCACTTT. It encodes CASSIQQGDGSPLHF. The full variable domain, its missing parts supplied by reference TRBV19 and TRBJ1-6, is DGGITQSPKYLFRKEGQNVTLSCEQNLNHDAMYWYRQDPGQGLRLIYYSQIVNDFQKGDIAEGYSVSREKKESFPLTVTSAQKNPTAFYLCASSIQQGDGSPLHFGNGTRLTVT.

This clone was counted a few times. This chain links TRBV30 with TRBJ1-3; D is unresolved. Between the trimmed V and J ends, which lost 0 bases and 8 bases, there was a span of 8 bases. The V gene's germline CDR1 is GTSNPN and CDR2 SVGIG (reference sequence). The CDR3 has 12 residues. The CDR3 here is CAWSVYTDTIYF. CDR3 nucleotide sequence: TGTGCCTGGAGTGTATATACGGACACCATATATTTT.

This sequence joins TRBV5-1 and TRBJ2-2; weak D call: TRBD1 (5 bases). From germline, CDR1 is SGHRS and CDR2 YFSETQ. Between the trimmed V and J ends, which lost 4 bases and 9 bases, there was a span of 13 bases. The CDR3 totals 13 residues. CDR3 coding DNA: TGCGCCAGCAGCCTACGACAGAACCGGGAGCTGTTTTTT. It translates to CASSLRQNRELFF.

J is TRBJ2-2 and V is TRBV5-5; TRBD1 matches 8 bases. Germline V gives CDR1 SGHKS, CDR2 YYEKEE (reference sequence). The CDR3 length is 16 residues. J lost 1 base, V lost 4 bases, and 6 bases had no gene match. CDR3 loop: CASSLLGTGNTGELFF. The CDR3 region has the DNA TGTGCCAGCAGCCTATTGGGGACAGGGAACACCGGGGAGCTGTTTTTT.

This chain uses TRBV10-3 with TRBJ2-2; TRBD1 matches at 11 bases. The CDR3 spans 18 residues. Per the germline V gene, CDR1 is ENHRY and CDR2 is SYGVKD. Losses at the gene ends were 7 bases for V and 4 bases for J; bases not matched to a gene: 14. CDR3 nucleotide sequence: TGTGCCATCAAAGGACAGGGGGCATCTCCCCCTTTCACCGGGGAGCTGTTTTTT. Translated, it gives CAIKGQGASPPFTGELFF.

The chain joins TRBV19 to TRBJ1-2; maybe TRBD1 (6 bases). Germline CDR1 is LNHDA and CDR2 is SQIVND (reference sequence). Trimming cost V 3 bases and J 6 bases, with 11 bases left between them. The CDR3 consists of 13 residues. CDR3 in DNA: TGTGCCAGTAGTATCCTTACAGGGAATGGCTACACCTTC. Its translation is CASSILTGNGYTF.

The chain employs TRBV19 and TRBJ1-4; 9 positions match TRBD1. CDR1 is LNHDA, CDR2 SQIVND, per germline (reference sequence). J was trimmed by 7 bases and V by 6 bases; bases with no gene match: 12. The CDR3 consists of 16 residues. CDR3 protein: CASRPTGGAWGEKLFF. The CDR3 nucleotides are TGTGCCAGTAGGCCCACAGGGGGCGCTTGGGGTGAAAAACTGTTTTTT.

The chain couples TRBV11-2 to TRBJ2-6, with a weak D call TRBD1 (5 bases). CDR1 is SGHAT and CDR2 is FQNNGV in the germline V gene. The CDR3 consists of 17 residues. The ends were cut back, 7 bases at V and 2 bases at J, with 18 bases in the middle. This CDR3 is CASTTDSFAAGANVLTF. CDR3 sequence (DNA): TGTGCCAGCACCACCGACAGTTTTGCGGCTGGGGCCAACGTCCTGACTTTC.

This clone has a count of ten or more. CDR3 DNA: TGTGCCAGCAGCCAAGTCCTGGGCCCGAGCACAGATACGCAGTATTTT. Amino acids: CASSQVLGPSTDTQYF. The chain has TRBV4-2 and TRBJ2-3; D is undetermined. Germline CDR1 reads LGHNA; CDR2 reads YNFKEQ. This CDR3 is 16 amino acids long. V lost 1 base to trimming and J lost 0 bases, with 11 bases between them.

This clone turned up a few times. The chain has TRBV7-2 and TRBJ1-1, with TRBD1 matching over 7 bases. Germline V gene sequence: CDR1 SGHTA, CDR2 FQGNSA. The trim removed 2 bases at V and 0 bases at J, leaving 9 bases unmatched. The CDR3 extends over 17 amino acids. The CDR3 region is CASSLQAGGAVNTEAFF. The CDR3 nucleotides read TGTGCCAGCAGCTTACAGGCAGGGGGAGCCGTGAACACTGAAGCTTTCTTT.

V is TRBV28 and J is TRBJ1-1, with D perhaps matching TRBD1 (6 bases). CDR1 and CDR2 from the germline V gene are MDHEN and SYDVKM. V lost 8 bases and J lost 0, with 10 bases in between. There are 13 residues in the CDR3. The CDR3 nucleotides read TGTGCCAGCGGACAGATCTTGAACACTGAAGCTTTCTTT. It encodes CASGQILNTEAFF.

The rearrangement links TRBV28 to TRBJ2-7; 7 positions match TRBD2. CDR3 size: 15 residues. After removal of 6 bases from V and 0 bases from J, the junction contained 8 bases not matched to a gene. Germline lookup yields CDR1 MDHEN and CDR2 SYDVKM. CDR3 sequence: CASSPAGSSSYEQYF. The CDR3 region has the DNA TGTGCCAGCAGCCCAGCGGGGTCAAGCTCCTACGAGCAGTACTTC.